This record looks at one T cell receptor beta chain sequence and its context. This sample was included in a study of blood T cell repertoires in COVID-19. Looking at the study overall: Samples taken during acute and convalescent COVID-19 were collected in the United States, Italy and Spain. The analysed material was cDNA or gDNA that came from T cells, B-cell-depleted T cells, or PBMCs.

The germline V and J ends were trimmed by 1 base and 5 bases, with 5 bases remaining between them. This CDR3 region has 12 residues. Germline values: CDR1 LGHNT, CDR2 FRNRAP. It was during active infection that Seattle patients were enrolled and then longitudinally followed. The assay was immunoSEQ multiplex PCR, and TCRdb's table has in-frame clones only and misses some. The table lists roughly 77,000 clones, 76% of them singletons, with more than 12% in the top ten. This rearrangement joins TRBV12-5 to TRBJ1-2; D not resolved. The material sequenced was peripheral blood. The sequence was obtained from a man in his 60s with COVID-19, enrolled during active disease. Here the CDR3 DNA reads TGTGCTAGTGGTTTGGCAGATTATGGCTACACCTTC. It specifies CASGLADYGYTF.